The 9 T cell receptor beta chains listed next were all sequenced from one sample in a study of response to subunit inactivated influenza vaccine. Via MiXCR, TCRdb re-called the RT-PCR reads, giving one row per CDR3 protein. The table has under 950,000 distinct CDR3 sequences, about 20% seen once. Here the sequenced sample was PBMCs from blood, taken 5 days after vaccination. These receptors came from a man aged 50 to 60 who received an inactivated influenza vaccine.

The chain carries TRBV20-1 and TRBJ2-7, with 9 bases fitting TRBD2. The ends lost 0 bases at V and 3 bases at J; junction bases unmatched: 6. Germline assignment: CDR1 DFQATT and CDR2 SNEGSKA (reference sequence). This CDR3 region has 15 residues. The CDR3 is CSARDHSGSLYEQYF. The CDR3 bases are TGCAGTGCTAGAGATCATAGCGGGAGTCTCTACGAGCAGTACTTC.

This clonotype was picked up a small number of times. CDR3 sequence: CSARRANRGLQETQYF. CDR3 DNA sequence: TGCAGTGCTAGACGGGCCAACAGGGGGCTCCAAGAGACCCAGTACTTC. The chain combines TRBV20-1 with TRBJ2-5; 9 nucleotides match TRBD1. With V trimmed by 2 bases and J by 1 base, 8 bases remained unmatched. CDR3 length equals 16 residues. Germline CDR1 and CDR2: DFQATT and SNEGSKA (reference sequence).

The rearrangement links TRBV12-3 or TRBV12-4 to TRBJ2-2; possibly TRBD1 or TRBD2 for D (6 bases each). The CDR3 covers 16 residues. V lost 5 bases, J lost 7 bases, and 20 bases lay in between. The CDR3 coding sequence is TGTGCCAGCAGTCCAACCACGGGGGCGAAGGGCGGGGAGCTGTTTTTT. Protein: CASSPTTGAKGGELFF.

This sequence joins TRBV12-3 or TRBV12-4 and TRBJ1-2; D remains ambiguous. This CDR3 comprises 14 residues. Trimming cost V 3 bases and J 3 bases, with 11 bases left between them. As DNA, the CDR3 is TGTGCCAGCAGTTTGATGGGTACCCACTATGGCTACACCTTC. It specifies CASSLMGTHYGYTF.

This chain connects TRBV5-1 to TRBJ2-1; 10 nucleotides line up with TRBD2. Unmatched junction bases numbered 6, after V lost 1 base and J lost 5 bases. This CDR3 is 16 amino acids long. Germline CDR1 reads SGHRS; CDR2 reads YFSETQ. CDR3 coding DNA: TGCGCCAGCAGCTTGACCGGGACTAGCGTAGACAATGAGCAGTTCTTC. This encodes CASSLTGTSVDNEQFF.

This clonotype occurred a few times. This rearrangement joins TRBV7-9 to TRBJ2-3, with a tentative D call TRBD1 (6 bases). Germline loops: CDR1 SEHNR, CDR2 FQNEAQ (reference sequence). CDR3 length: 15 amino acids. V was clipped by 7 bases and J by 0 bases, with 14 bases between them. The CDR3 spells CASIATGISTDTQYF. CDR3 sequence (DNA): TGTGCCAGCATCGCTACAGGGATTAGCACAGATACGCAGTATTTT. The variable domain in full, completed from reference TRBV7-9 and TRBJ2-3, reads DTGVSQNPRHKITKRGQNVTFRCDPISEHNRLYWYRQTLGQGPEFLTYFQNEAQLEKSRLLSDRFSAERPKGSFSTLEIQRTEQGDSAMYLCASIATGISTDTQYFGPGTRLTVL.

V usage is TRBV11-1 and J usage is TRBJ2-3, with a tentative D call TRBD1 (5 bases). The CDR3 length is 18 residues. The germline V and J ends were trimmed by 5 bases and 0 bases, with 21 bases remaining between them. The germline V gene encodes CDR1 SGHAT and CDR2 FQDESV (reference sequence). The chain's CDR3 is CASSPRRFREISTDTQYF. As DNA, the CDR3 is TGTGCCAGCAGCCCAAGACGTTTCAGGGAAATCAGCACAGATACGCAGTATTTT.

This clonotype has only a few counts. The chain combines TRBV20-1 with TRBJ2-1; 11 bases align to TRBD2. V was clipped by 6 bases and J by 3 bases; unmatched bases: 4. The CDR3 sequence is 14 residues long. Germline CDR1 reads DFQATT; CDR2 reads SNEGSKA (reference sequence). The CDR3 nucleotides are TGCAGTGCCAAGGGACTAGCGGACTACAATGAGCAGTTCTTC. Protein: CSAKGLADYNEQFF.

Written as DNA, the CDR3 is TGTGCCAGCAGCGAACAGGGAATAGGAGGTGGCTACACCTTC. Protein product: CASSEQGIGGGYTF. The chain employs TRBV6-2 or TRBV6-3 and TRBJ1-2; D may be TRBD1 (6 bases). Germline V gene sequence: CDR1 MNHEY, CDR2 SVGEGT. CDR3 length equals 14 residues. Trimming took off 6 bases at V and 7 bases at J, with 18 bases between the two ends.